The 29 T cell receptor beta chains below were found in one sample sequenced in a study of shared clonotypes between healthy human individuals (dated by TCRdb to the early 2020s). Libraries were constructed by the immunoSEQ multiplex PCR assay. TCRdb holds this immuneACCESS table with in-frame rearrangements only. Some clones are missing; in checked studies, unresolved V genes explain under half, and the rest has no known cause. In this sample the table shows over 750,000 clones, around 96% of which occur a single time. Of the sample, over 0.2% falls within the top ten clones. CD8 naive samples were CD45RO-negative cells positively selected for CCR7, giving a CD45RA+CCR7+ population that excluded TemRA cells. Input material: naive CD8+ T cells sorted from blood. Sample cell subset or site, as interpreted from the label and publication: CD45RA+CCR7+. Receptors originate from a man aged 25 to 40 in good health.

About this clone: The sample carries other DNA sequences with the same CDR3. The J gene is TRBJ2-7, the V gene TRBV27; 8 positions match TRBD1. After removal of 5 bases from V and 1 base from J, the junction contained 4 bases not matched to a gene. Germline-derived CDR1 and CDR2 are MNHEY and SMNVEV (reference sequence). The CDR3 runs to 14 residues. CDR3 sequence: CASSHGTGSYEQYF. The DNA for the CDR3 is TGTGCCAGCAGTCACGGGACAGGATCCTACGAGCAGTACTTC.

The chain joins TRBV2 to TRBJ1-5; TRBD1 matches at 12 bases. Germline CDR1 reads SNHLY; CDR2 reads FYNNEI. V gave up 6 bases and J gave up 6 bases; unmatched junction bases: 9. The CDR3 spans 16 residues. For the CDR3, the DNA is TGTGCCAGCAGAAAACAAGGGACAGGGGGCCTTCAGCCCCAGCATTTT. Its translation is CASRKQGTGGLQPQHF. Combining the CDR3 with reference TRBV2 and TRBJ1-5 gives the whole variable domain EPEVTQTPSHQVTQMGQEVILRCVPISNHLYFYWYRQILGQKVEFLVSFYNNEISEKSEIFDDQFSVERPDGSNFTLKIRSTKLEDSAMYFCASRKQGTGGLQPQHFGDGTRLSIL.

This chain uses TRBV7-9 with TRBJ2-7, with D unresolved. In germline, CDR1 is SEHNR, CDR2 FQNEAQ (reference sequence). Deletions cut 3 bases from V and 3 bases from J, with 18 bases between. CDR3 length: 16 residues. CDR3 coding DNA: TGTGCCAGCAGCTTTTTGGTGGGTCGGTTAGACTACGAGCAGTACTTC. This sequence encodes CASSFLVGRLDYEQYF.

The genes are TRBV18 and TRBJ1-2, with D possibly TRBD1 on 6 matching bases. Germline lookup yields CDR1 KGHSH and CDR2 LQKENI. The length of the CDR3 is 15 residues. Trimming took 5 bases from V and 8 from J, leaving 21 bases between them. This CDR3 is CASSRTGRNPGGYTF. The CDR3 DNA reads TGTGCCAGCTCAAGAACAGGGAGAAACCCTGGGGGCTACACCTTC. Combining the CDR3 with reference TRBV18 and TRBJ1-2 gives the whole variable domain NAGVMQNPRHLVRRRGQEARLRCSPMKGHSHVYWYRQLPEEGLKFMVYLQKENIIDESGMPKERFSAEFPKEGPSILRIQQVVRGDSAAYFCASSRTGRNPGGYTFGSGTRLTVV.

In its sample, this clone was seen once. The CDR3 DNA sequence: TGTGCCAGCAGTTTATTTTTATTTCGAAGACAGGGAGAAGATACGCAGTATTTT. Translation gives CASSLFLFRRQGEDTQYF. The chain carries TRBV28 and TRBJ2-3; TRBD1 matches at 7 bases. V shed 1 base, J shed 5 bases, and the junction held 15 bases outside the gene matches. From germline, CDR1 is MDHEN and CDR2 SYDVKM. The CDR3 runs 18 residues.

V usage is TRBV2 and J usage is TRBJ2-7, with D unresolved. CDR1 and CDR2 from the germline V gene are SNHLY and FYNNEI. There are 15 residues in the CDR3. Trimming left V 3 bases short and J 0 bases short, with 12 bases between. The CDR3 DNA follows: TGTGCCAGCAGTGATTGGCAGGCGAACTCCTACGAGCAGTACTTC. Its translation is CASSDWQANSYEQYF.

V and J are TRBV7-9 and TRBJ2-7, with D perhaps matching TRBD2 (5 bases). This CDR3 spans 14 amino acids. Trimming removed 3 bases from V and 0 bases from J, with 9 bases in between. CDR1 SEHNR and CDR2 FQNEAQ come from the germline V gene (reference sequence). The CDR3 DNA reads TGTGCCAGCAGCTTGGACTGGAGCTCCTACGAGCAGTACTTC. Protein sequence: CASSLDWSSYEQYF.

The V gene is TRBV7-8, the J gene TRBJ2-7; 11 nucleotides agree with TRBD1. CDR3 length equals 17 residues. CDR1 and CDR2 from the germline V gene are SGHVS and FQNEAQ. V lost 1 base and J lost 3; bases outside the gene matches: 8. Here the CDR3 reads CASSLELWGQGVYEQYF. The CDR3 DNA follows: TGTGCCAGCAGCTTAGAGTTGTGGGGACAGGGGGTCTACGAGCAGTACTTC.

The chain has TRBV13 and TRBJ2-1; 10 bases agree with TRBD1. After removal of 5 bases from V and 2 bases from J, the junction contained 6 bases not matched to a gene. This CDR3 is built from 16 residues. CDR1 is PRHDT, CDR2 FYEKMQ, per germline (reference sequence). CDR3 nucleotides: TGTGCCAGCAGCGGTCGACAGGGGGCACCCTACAATGAGCAGTTCTTC. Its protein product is CASSGRQGAPYNEQFF.

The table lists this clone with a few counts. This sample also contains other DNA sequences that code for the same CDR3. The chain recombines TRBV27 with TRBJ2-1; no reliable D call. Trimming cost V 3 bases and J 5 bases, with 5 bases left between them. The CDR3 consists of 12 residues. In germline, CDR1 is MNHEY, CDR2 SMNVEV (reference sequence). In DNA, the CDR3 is TGTGCCAGCAGTTTTCCTAACAATGAGCAGTTCTTC. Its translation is CASSFPNNEQFF.

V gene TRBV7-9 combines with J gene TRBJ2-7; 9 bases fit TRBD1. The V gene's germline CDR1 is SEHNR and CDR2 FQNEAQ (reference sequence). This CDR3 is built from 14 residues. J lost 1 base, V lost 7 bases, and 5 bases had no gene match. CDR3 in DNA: TGTGCCAGCACCAACGGACAGGGGTCCTACGAGCAGTACTTC. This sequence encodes CASTNGQGSYEQYF.

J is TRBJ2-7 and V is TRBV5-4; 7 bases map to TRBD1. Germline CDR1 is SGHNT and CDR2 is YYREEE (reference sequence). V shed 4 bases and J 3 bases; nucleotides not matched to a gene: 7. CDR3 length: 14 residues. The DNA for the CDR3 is TGTGCCAGCAGCCAAACGGGACAGAACTACGAGCAGTACTTC. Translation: CASSQTGQNYEQYF.

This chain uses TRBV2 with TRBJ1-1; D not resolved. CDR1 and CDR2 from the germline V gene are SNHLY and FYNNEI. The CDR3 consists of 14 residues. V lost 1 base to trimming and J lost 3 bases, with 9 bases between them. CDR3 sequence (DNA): TGTGCCAGCAGTGAAGTGGTAGGTTACACTGAAGCTTTCTTT. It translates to CASSEVVGYTEAFF.

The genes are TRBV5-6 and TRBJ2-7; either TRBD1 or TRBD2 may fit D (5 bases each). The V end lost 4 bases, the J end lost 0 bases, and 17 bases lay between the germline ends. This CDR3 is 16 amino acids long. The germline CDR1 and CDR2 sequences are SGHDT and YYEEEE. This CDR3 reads CASSPGQGRSSYEQYF. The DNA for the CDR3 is TGTGCCAGCAGCCCCGGCCAGGGACGAAGCTCCTACGAGCAGTACTTC.

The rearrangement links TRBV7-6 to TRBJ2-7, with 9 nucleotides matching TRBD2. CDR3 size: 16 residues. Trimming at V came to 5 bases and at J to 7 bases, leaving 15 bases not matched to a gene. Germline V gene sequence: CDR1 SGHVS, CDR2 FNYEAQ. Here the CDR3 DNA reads TGTGCCAGCAGCAAAGGAGCTAGCGGGATACAGTCGGAGCAGTACTTC. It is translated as CASSKGASGIQSEQYF.

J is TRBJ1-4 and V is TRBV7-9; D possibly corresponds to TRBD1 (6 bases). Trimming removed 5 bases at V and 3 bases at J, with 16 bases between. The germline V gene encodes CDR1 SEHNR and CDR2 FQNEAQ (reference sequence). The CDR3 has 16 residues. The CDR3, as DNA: TGTGCCAGCAGCCTCTATCAGGGACAATCTAATGAAAAACTGTTTTTT. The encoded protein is CASSLYQGQSNEKLFF.

The CDR3 reads CASSIPGQNYEQYF. The CDR3 DNA is TGTGCCAGCAGTATCCCGGGACAGAACTACGAGCAGTACTTC. The V gene is TRBV7-9, the J gene TRBJ2-7, with 7 bases fitting TRBD1. Germline V gives CDR1 SEHNR, CDR2 FQNEAQ (reference sequence). This CDR3 contains 14 residues. Unmatched junction bases numbered 8, after V lost 6 bases and J lost 3 bases.

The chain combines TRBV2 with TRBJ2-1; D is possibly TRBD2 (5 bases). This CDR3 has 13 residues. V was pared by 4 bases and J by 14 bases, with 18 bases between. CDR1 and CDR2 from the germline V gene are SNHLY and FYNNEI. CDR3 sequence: CASSGTEQPRKFF. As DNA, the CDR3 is TGTGCCAGCAGTGGGACTGAGCAGCCGCGGAAGTTCTTC.

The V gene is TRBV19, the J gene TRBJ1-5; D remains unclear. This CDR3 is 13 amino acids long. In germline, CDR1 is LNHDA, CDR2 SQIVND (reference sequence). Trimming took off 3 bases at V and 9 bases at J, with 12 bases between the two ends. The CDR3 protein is CASSMAAGGPQHF. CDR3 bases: TGTGCCAGTAGTATGGCAGCTGGTGGGCCCCAGCATTTT.

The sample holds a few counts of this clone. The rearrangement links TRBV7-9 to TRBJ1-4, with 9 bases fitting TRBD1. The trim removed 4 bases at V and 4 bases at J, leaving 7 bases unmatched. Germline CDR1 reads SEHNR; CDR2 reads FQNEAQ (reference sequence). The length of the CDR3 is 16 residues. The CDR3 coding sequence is TGTGCCAGCAGCTCTAGTGGACAGGGGATTAATGAAAAACTGTTTTTT. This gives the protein CASSSSGQGINEKLFF.

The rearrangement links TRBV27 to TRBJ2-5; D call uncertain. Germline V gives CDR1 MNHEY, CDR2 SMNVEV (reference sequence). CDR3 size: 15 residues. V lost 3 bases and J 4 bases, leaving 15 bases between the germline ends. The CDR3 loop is CASSFLALKGETQYF. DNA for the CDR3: TGTGCCAGCAGTTTTTTAGCCCTTAAGGGAGAGACCCAGTACTTC.

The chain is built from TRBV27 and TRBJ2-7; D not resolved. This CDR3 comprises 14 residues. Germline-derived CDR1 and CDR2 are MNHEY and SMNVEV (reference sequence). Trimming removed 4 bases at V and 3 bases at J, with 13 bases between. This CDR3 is CASSYGRSVYEQYF. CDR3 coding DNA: TGTGCCAGCAGTTACGGACGGTCCGTCTACGAGCAGTACTTC.

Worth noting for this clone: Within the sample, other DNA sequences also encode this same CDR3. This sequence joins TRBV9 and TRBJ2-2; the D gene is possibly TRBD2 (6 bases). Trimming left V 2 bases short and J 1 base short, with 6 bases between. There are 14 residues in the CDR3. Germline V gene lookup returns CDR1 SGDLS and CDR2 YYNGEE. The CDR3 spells CASSVGGNTGELFF. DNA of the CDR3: TGTGCCAGCAGCGTGGGAGGGAACACCGGGGAGCTGTTTTTT. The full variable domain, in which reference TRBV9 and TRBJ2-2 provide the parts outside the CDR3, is DSGVTQTPKHLITATGQRVTLRCSPRSGDLSVYWYQQSLDQGLQFLIQYYNGEERAKGNILERFSAQQFPDLHSELNLSSLELGDSALYFCASSVGGNTGELFFGEGSRLTVL.

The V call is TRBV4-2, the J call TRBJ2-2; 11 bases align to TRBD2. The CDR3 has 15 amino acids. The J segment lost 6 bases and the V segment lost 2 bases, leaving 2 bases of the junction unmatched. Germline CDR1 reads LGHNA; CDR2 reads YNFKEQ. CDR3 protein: CASSQLAGGSGELFF. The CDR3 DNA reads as TGTGCCAGCAGCCAACTAGCGGGAGGTTCCGGGGAGCTGTTTTTT.

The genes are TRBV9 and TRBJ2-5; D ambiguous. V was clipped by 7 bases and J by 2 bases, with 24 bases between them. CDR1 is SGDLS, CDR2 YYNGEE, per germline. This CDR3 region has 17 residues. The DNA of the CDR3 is TGTGCCAGCGGTGGGGTAGTTCACGGCTATCATCAAGAGACCCAGTACTTC. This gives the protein CASGGVVHGYHQETQYF.

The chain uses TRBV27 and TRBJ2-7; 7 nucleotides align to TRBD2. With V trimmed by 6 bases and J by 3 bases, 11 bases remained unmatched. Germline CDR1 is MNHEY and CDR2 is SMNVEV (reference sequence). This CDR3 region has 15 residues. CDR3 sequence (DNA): TGTGCCAGCAGCCCCGAGCGGGGTTTAATCTACGAGCAGTACTTC. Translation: CASSPERGLIYEQYF.

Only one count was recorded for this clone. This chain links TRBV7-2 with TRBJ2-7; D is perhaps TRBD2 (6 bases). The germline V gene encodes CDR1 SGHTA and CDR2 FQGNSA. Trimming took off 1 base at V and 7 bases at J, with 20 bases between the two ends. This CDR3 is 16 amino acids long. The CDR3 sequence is CASSLEPGVYAWEQYF. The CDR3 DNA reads TGTGCCAGCAGCTTAGAGCCGGGAGTGTATGCTTGGGAGCAGTACTTC.

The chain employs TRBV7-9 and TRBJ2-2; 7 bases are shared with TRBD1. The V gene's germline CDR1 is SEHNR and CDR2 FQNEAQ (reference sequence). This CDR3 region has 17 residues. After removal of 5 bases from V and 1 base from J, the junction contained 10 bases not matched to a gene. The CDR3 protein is CASSDPGQGVNTGELFF. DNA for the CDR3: TGTGCCAGCAGCGACCCAGGGCAGGGGGTGAACACCGGGGAGCTGTTTTTT. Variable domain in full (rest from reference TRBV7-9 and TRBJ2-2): DTGVSQNPRHKITKRGQNVTFRCDPISEHNRLYWYRQTLGQGPEFLTYFQNEAQLEKSRLLSDRFSAERPKGSFSTLEIQRTEQGDSAMYLCASSDPGQGVNTGELFFGEGSRLTVL.

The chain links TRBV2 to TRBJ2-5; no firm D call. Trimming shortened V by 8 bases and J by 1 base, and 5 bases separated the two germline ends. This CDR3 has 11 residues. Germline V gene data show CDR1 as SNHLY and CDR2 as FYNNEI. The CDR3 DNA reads TGTGCCAGCCCGATCCAAGAGACCCAGTACTTC. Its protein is CASPIQETQYF.